The present TCR beta chain was sequenced within a study of OX40 agonist ivuxolimab in advanced cancers. Study-level background: Among those treated, three patients had partial responses, one with hepatocellular carcinoma and two with cutaneous melanoma.

The CDR3 is 14 amino acids. The V gene end was trimmed by 3 bases and the J gene end by 7 bases; junction bases not matched to a gene: 5. The V gene's germline CDR1 is SGDLS and CDR2 YYNGEE. The repertoire was sequenced with immunoSEQ multiplex PCR; TCRdb's copy has only in-frame clones and lacks some. The data show 65,000 to 90,000 clones, over 65% seen once. Study-wide results and limits: Among expanded peripheral T cells, antigen specificity went undetermined. Among the lowest peripheral clonal expansion occurred in 0.1-3.0 mg/kg partial responders.

In regard to this clone: Its antigen is not identified.

Samples of blood were obtained at baseline, on cycle 4 day 1, and on cycle 7 day 1. Specimen: CD4+ or CD8+ T cells sorted from blood, collected in a trial of the OX40 agonist ivuxolimab. The V call is TRBV9, the J call TRBJ2-2; the match to TRBD1 covers 8 bases. This sequence originates from an adult with an advanced solid tumor such as melanoma, head and neck, liver or kidney cancer. Here the CDR3 reads CASSAQGAIGELFF. Here the CDR3 DNA reads TGTGCCAGCAGCGCCCAGGGGGCTATCGGGGAGCTGTTTTTT.